The TCR beta chain described here comes from a study of cytomegalovirus exposure and HLA in healthy donors. Study-wide results and limits: Researchers counted roughly 150 TCR beta chains as cytomegalovirus-associated.

V dropped 4 bases and J dropped 0; count of bases not matched to a gene: 12. The germline CDR1 and CDR2 sequences are SGHNT and YYREEE (reference sequence). This CDR3 spans 18 amino acids. Comment on this clone: Its specificity is unknown.

The PCR employed 60 Vbeta primers together with 13 Jbeta primers. Data came from immunoSEQ multiplex PCR; TCRdb stores just in-frame clones and leaves some out. Altogether 250,000 to 350,000 clones are present, roughly 80% being singletons, with the ten largest covering 0.3%. What was sequenced was PBMCs. V is TRBV5-4 and J is TRBJ2-2, with 7 nucleotides matching TRBD2. The sequence derives from a girl aged 2-10 years in good health and CMV-seronegative. For the CDR3, the DNA is TGTGCCAGCAGCCTGGGGATGTCGGGAGGTCCGAACACCGGGGAGCTGTTTTTT. Translating gives CASSLGMSGGPNTGELFF.